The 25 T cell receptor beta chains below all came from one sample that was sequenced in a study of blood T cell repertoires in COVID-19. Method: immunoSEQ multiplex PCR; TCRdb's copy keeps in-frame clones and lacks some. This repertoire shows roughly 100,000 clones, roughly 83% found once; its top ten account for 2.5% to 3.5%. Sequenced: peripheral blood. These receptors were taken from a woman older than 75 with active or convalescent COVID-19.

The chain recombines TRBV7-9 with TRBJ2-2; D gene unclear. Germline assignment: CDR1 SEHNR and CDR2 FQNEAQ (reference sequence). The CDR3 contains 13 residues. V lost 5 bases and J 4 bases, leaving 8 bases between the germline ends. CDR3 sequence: CASSVIGTGELFF. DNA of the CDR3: TGTGCCAGCAGCGTGATCGGCACCGGGGAGCTGTTTTTT.

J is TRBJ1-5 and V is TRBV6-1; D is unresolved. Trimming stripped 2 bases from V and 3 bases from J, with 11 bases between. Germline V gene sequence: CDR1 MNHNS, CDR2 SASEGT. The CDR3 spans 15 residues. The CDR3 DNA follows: TGTGCCAGCAGTGAATCCGGACTGATCAATCAGCCCCAGCATTTT. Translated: CASSESGLINQPQHF.

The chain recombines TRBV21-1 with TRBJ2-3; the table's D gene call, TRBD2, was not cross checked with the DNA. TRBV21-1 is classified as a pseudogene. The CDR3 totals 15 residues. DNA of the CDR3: TGTGCCAGCAGCAAATACGGCGGGGGGACAGATACGCAGTATTTT. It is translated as CASSKYGGGTDTQYF.

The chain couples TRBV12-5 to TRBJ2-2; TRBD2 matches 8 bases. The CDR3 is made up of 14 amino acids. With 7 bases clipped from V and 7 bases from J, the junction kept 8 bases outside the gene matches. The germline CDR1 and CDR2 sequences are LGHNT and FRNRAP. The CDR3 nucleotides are TGTGCTAGTGCCGCTAGCGGGCCGGGCGGGGAGCTGTTTTTT. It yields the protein CASAASGPGGELFF.

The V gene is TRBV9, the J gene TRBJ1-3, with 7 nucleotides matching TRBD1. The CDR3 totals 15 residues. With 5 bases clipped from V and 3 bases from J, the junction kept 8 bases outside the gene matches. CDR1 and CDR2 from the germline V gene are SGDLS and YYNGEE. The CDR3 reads CASSRQGDGGNTIYF. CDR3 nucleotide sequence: TGTGCCAGCAGTAGACAGGGTGACGGTGGAAACACCATATATTTT.

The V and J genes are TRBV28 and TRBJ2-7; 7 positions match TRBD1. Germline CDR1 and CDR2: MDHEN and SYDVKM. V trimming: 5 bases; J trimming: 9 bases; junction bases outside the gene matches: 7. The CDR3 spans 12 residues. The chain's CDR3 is CASSVSDRAQYF. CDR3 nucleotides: TGTGCCAGCAGTGTTTCCGACAGGGCGCAGTACTTC.

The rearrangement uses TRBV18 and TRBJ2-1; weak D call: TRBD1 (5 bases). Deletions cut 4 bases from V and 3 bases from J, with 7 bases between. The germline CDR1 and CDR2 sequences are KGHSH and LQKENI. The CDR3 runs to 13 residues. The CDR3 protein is CASSQGFYNEQFF. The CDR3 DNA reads TGTGCCAGCTCACAGGGGTTCTACAATGAGCAGTTCTTC.

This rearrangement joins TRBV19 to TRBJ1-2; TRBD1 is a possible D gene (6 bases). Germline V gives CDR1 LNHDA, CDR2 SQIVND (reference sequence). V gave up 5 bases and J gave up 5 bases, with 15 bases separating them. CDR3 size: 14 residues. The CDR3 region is CASSGSGGPYGYTF. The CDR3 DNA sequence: TGTGCCAGTAGTGGGAGTGGGGGCCCATATGGCTACACCTTC.

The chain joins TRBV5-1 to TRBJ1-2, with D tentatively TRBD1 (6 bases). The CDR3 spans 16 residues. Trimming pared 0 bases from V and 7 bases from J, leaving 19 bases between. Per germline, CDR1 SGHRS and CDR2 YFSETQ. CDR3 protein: CASSLDLVQGLRGYTF. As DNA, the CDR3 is TGCGCCAGCAGCTTGGATTTGGTACAGGGCTTACGTGGCTACACCTTC.

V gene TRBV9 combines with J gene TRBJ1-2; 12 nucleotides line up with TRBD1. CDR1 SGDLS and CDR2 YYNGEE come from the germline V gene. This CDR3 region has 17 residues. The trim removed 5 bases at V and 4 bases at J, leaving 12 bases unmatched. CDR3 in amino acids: CASSGSGGTGGSYGYTF. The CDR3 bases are TGTGCCAGCAGTGGGAGTGGCGGGACAGGGGGCAGCTATGGCTACACCTTC.

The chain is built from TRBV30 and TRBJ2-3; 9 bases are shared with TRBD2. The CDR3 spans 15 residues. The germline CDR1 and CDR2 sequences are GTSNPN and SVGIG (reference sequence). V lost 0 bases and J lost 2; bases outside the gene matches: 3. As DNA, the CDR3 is TGTGCCTGGAGTGTGGCTAGCGGGGCCACAGATACGCAGTATTTT. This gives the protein CAWSVASGATDTQYF. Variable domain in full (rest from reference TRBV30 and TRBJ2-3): SQTIHQWPATLVQPVGSPLSLECTVEGTSNPNLYWYRQAAGRGLQLLFYSVGIGQISSEVPQNLSASRPQDRQFILSSKKLLLSDSGFYLCAWSVASGATDTQYFGPGTRLTVL.

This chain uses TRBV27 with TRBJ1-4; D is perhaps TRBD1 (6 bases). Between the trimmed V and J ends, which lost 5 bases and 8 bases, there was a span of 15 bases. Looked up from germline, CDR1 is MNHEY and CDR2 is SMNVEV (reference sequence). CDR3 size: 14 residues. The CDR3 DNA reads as TGTGCCAGCAGTCTGGGGGCGCGTGAGGAAAAACTGTTTTTT. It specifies CASSLGAREEKLFF.

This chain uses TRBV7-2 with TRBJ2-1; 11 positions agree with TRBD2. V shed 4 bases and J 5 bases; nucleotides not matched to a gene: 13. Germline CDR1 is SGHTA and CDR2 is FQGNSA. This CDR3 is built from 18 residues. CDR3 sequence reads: CASSSQGYSGRVNNEQFF. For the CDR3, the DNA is TGTGCCAGCAGCTCGCAGGGCTATAGCGGGAGGGTCAACAATGAGCAGTTCTTC.

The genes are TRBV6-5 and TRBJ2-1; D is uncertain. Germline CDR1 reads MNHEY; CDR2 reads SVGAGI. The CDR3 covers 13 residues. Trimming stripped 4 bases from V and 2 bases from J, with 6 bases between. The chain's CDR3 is CASSSKTYNEQFF. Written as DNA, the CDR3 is TGTGCCAGCAGTTCCAAAACCTACAATGAGCAGTTCTTC.

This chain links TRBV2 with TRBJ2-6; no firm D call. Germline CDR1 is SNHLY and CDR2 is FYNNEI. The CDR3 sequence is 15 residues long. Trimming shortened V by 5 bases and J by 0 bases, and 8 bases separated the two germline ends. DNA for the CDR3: TGTGCCAGCAGTAGCGCCTTCTCTGGGGCCAACGTCCTGACTTTC. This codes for CASSSAFSGANVLTF.

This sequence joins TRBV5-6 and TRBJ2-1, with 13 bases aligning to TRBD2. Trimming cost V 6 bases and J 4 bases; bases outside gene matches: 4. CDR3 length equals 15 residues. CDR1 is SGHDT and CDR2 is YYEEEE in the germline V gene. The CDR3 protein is CASTQGLAGYNEQFF. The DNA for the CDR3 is TGTGCCAGCACCCAGGGACTAGCGGGATACAATGAGCAGTTCTTC.

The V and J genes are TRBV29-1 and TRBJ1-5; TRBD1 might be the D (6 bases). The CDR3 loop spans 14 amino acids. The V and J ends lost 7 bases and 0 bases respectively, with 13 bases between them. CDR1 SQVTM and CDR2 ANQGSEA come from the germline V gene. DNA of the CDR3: TGCAGCGCCGGTGCAGGGGATAGCAATCAGCCCCAGCATTTT. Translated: CSAGAGDSNQPQHF. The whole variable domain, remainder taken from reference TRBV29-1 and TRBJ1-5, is SAVISQKPSRDICQRGTSLTIQCQVDSQVTMMFWYRQQPGQSLTLIATANQGSEATYESGFVIDKFPISRPNLTFSTLTVSNMSPEDSSIYLCSAGAGDSNQPQHFGDGTRLSIL.

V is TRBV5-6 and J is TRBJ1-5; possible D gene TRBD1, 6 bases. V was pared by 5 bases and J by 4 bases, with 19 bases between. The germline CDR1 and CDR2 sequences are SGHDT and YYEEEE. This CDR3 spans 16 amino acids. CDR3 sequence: CASRKAGELRNQPQHF. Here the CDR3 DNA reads TGTGCCAGCAGGAAAGCAGGGGAGTTACGGAATCAGCCCCAGCATTTT.

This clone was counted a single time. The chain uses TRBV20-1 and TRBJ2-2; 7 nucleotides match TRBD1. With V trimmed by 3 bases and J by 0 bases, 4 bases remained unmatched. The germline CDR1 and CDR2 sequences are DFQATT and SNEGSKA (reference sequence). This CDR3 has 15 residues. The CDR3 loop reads CSASRQGANTGELFF. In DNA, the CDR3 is TGCAGTGCTAGTCGACAGGGAGCGAACACCGGGGAGCTGTTTTTT.

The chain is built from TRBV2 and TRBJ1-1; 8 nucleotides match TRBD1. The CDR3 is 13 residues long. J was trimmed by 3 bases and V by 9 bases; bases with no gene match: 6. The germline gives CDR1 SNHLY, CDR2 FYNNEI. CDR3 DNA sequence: TGTGCCAGTCAGGGGGCGCGGGACACTGAAGCTTTCTTT. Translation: CASQGARDTEAFF.

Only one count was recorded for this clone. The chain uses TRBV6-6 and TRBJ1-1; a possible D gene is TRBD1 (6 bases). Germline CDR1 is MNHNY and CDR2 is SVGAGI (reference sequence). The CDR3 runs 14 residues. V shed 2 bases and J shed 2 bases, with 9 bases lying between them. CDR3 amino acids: CASSYPQGNTEAFF. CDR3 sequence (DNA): TGTGCCAGCAGTTACCCACAGGGAAACACTGAAGCTTTCTTT.

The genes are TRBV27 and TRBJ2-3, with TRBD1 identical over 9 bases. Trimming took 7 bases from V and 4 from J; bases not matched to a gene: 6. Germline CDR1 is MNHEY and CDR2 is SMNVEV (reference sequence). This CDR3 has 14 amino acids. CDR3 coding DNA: TGTGCCAGCACCTGGGACAGGGATTCAGATACGCAGTATTTT. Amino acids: CASTWDRDSDTQYF.

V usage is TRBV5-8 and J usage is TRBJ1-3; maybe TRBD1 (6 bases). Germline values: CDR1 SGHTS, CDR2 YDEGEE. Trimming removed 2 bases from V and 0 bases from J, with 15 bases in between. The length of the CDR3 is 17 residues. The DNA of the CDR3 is TGTGCCAGCAGCTTTCCAGGGGATATTTACTCTGGAAACACCATATATTTT. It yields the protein CASSFPGDIYSGNTIYF.

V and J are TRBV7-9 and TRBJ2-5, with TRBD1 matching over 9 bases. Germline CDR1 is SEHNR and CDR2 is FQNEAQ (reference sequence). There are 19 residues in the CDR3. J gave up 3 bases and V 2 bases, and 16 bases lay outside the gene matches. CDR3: CASSLIQAGQGAGKETQYF. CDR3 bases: TGTGCCAGCAGCTTAATTCAGGCGGGACAGGGAGCGGGAAAAGAGACCCAGTACTTC.

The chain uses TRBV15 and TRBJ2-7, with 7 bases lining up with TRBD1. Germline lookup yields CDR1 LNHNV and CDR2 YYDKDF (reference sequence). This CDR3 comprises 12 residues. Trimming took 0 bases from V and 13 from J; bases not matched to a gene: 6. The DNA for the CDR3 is TGTGCCACCAGCAGAGATAAGGGGGCTGGTTACTTC. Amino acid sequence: CATSRDKGAGYF.